This TCR beta chain was sequenced in a study of OX40 agonist ivuxolimab in advanced cancers. Study at large: An agonistic human IgG2 monoclonal antibody against OX40 (CD134) was given. General study results and limits: Partial responders at 0.1-3.0 mg/kg showed near-lowest clonal expansion. Low levels of normalized T-cell clonal expansion also appeared in some nonresponders.

The trim removed 4 bases at V and 5 bases at J, leaving 19 bases unmatched. The length of the CDR3 is 18 residues. CDR1 and CDR2 from the germline V gene are SGHRS and YFSETQ. No patient had autoimmune disease or received systemic immunosuppression. Worth noting for this clone: Its antigen is undetermined. This sample includes further DNA sequences coding for the same CDR3.

The data were produced by immunoSEQ multiplex PCR, yet TCRdb's version contains in-frame clones alone and is incomplete. Found here are 55,000 or so clones, 86% of them singletons; the top ten hold approximately 7%. Specimen: CD4+ or CD8+ T cells sorted from blood, collected in a trial of the OX40 agonist ivuxolimab. The chain employs TRBV5-1 and TRBJ1-2; 8 bases fit TRBD1. The sequence was obtained from an adult with an advanced solid tumor such as melanoma, head and neck, liver or kidney cancer. CDR3 coding DNA: TGCGCCAGCAGCGTCGATCAGGGGCAGGGGGCATCTAGGTATGGCTACACCTTC. This encodes CASSVDQGQGASRYGYTF.